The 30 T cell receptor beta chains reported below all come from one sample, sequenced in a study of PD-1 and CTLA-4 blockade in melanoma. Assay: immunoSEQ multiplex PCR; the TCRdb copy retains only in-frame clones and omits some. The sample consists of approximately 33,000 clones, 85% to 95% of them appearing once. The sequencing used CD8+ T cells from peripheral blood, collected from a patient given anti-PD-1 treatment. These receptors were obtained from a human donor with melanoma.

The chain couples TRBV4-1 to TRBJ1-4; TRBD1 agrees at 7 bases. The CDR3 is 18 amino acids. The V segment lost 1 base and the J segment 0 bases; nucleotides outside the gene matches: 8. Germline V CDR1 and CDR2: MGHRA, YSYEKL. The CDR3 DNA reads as TGCGCCAGCAGCCAAGTCGCACAGGGGATTACAACTAATGAAAAACTGTTTTTT. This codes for CASSQVAQGITTNEKLFF.

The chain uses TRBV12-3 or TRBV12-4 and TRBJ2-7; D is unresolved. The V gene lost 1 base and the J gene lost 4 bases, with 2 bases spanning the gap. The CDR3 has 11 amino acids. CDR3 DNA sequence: TGTGCCAGCAGTTTAGGGTACGAGCAGTACTTC. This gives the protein CASSLGYEQYF.

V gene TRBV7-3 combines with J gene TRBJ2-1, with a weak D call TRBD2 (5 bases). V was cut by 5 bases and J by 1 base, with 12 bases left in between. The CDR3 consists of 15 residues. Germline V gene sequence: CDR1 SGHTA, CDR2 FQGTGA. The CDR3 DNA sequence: TGTGCCAGCAGCACGGACGGAGGTTCCTACAATGAGCAGTTCTTC. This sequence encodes CASSTDGGSYNEQFF.

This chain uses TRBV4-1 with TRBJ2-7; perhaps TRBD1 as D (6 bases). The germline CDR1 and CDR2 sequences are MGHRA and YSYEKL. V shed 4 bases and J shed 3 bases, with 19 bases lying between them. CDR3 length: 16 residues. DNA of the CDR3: TGCGCCAGCAGCCCGTCGACAGGTCAGTCTAGCTACGAGCAGTACTTC. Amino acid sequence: CASSPSTGQSSYEQYF.

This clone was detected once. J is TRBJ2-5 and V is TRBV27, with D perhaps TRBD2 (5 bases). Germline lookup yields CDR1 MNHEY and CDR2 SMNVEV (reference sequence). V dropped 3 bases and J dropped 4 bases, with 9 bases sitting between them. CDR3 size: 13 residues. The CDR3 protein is CASSFGSRETQYF. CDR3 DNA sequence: TGTGCCAGCAGTTTTGGGAGTCGAGAGACCCAGTACTTC.

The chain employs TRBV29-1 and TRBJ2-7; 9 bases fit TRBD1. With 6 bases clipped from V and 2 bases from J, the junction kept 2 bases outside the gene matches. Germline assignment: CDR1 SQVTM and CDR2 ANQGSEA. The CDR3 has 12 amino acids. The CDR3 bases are TGCAGCGTCCGGGACAGGGCCTACGAGCAGTACTTC. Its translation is CSVRDRAYEQYF.

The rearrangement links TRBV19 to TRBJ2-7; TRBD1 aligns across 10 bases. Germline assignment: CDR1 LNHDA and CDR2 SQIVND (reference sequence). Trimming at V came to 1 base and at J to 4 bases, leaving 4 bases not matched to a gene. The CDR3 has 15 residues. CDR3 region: CASSIVPGQGYEQYF. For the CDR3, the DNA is TGTGCCAGTAGTATAGTACCGGGACAGGGGTACGAGCAGTACTTC.

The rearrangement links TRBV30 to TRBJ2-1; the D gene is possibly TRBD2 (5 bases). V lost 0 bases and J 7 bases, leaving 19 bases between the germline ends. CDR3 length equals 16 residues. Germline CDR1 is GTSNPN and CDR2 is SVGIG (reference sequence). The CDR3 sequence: CAWSVGEADLSNEQFF. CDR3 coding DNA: TGTGCCTGGAGTGTAGGAGAAGCGGACCTCTCAAATGAGCAGTTCTTC.

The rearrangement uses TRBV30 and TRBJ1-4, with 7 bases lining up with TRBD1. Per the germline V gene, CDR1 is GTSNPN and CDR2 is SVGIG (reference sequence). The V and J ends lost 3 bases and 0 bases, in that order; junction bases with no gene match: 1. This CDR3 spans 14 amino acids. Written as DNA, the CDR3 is TGTGCCTGGAGCGGGACAGCAACTAATGAAAAACTGTTTTTT. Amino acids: CAWSGTATNEKLFF.

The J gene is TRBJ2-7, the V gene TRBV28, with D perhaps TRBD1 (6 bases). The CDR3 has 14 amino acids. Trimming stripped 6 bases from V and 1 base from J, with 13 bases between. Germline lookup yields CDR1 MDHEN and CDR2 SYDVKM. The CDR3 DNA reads TGTGCCAGCAGCCTCTCGGGACAATCCTACGAGCAGTACTTC. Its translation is CASSLSGQSYEQYF.

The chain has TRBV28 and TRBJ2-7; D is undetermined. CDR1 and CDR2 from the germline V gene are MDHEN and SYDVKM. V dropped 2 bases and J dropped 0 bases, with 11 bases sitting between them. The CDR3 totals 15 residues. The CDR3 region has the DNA TGTGCCAGCAGTTTAGCAGTTTGGGGCTCCTACGAGCAGTACTTC. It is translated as CASSLAVWGSYEQYF.

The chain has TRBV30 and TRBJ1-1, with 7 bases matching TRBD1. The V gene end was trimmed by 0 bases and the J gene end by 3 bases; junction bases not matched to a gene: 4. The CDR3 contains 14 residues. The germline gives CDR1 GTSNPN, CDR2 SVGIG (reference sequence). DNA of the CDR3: TGTGCCTGGAGTGTACTCCAGGGGGACACTGAAGCTTTCTTT. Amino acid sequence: CAWSVLQGDTEAFF.

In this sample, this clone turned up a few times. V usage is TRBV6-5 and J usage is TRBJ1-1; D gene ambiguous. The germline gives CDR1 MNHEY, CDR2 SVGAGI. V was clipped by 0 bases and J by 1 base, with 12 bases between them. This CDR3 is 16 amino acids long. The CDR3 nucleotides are TGTGCCAGCAGTTACTCTTCTATGAGTTCGAACACTGAAGCTTTCTTT. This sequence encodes CASSYSSMSSNTEAFF.

This chain's CDR3 is CSARRTGGYTF. The CDR3 coding sequence is TGCAGTGCACGGCGGACCGGTGGCTACACCTTC. This chain joins TRBV20-1 and TRBJ1-2; no clear D gene. The CDR3 is made up of 11 amino acids. Trimming cost V 6 bases and J 7 bases, with 12 bases left between them. CDR1 is DFQATT, CDR2 SNEGSKA, per germline (reference sequence).

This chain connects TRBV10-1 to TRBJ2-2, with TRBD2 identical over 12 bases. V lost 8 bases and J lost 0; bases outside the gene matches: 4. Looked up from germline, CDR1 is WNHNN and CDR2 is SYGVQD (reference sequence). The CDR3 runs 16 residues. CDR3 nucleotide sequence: TGCGCCAGCTCGGGACTAGCGGGCGCGAACACCGGGGAGCTGTTTTTT. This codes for CASSGLAGANTGELFF.

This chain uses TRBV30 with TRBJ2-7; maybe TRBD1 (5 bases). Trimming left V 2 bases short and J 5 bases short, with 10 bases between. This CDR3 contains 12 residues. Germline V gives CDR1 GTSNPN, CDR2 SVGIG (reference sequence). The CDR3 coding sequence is TGTGCCTGGAGTTATAGGGGCGACGAGCAGTACTTC. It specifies CAWSYRGDEQYF.

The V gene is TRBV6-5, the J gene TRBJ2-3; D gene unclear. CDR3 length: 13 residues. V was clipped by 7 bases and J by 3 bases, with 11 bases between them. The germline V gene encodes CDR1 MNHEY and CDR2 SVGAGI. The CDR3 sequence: CASKGQDTDTQYF. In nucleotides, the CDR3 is TGTGCCAGCAAGGGTCAAGATACAGATACGCAGTATTTT.

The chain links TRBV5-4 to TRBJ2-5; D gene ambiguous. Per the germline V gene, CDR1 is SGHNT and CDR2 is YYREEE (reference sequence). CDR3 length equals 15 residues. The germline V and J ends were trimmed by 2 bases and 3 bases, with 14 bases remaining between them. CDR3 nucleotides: TGTGCCAGCAGCTTAGGGAAAGGGATGGAAGAGACCCAGTACTTC. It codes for CASSLGKGMEETQYF.

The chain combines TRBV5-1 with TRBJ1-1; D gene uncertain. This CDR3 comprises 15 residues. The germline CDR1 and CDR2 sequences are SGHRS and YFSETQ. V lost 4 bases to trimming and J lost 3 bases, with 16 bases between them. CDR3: CASSNDPAEDTEAFF. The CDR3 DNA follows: TGCGCCAGCAGCAACGACCCCGCTGAGGACACTGAAGCTTTCTTT.

CDR3 in DNA: TGTGCCACCAGTGACTCGACAGGGAGCACCGGGGAGCTGTTTTTT. This codes for CATSDSTGSTGELFF. The chain combines TRBV24-1 with TRBJ2-2; 7 positions match TRBD1. The CDR3 length is 15 residues. V lost 4 bases and J lost 4; bases outside the gene matches: 5. The germline CDR1 and CDR2 sequences are KGHDR and SFDVKD.

The CDR3 nucleotides read TGTGCCACCAGCAGAGATCTCGGACAAGAGACCCAGTACTTC. It specifies CATSRDLGQETQYF. The chain recombines TRBV15 with TRBJ2-5, with unresolved D. Germline V gives CDR1 LNHNV, CDR2 YYDKDF (reference sequence). The CDR3 loop spans 14 amino acids. V lost 0 bases and J lost 2, with 7 bases in between.

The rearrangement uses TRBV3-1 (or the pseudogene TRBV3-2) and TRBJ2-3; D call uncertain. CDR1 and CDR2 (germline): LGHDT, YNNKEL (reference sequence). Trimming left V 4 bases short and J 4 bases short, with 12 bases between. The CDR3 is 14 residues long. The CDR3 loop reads CASSPTDSSDTQYF. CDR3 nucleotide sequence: TGTGCCAGCAGCCCCACTGACTCCTCAGATACGCAGTATTTT.

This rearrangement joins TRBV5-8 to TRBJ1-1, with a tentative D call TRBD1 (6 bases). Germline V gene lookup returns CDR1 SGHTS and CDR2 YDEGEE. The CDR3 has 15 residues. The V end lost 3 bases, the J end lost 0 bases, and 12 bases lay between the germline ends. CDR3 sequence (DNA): TGTGCCAGCAGCTCGGACAGATTGTTGAACACTGAAGCTTTCTTT. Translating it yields CASSSDRLLNTEAFF.

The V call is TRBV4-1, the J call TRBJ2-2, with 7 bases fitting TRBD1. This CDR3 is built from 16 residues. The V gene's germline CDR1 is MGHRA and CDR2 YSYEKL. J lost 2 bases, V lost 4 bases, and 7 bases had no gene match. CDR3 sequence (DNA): TGCGCCAGCAGCCCTCGAACAGGGGTCAACACCGGGGAGCTGTTTTTT. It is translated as CASSPRTGVNTGELFF.

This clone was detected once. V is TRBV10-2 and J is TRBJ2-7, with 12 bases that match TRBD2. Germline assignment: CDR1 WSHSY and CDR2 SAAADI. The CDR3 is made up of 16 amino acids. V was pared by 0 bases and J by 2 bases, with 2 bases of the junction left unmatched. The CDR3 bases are TGCGCCAGCAGTGAGTCACGGACTAGCGGGACCTACGAGCAGTACTTC. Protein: CASSESRTSGTYEQYF.

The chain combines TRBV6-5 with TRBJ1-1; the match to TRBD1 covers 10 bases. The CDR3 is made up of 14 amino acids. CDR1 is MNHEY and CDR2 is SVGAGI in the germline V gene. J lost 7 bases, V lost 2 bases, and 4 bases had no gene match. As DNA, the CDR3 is TGTGCCAGCAGTTACGACAGGGGGCCTGTTGAAGCTTTCTTT. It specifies CASSYDRGPVEAFF.

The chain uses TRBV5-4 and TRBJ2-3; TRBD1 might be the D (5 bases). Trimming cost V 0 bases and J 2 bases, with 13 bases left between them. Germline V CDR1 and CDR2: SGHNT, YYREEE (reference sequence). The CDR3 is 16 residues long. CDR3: CASSLGNGQLTDTQYF. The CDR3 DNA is TGTGCCAGCAGCTTGGGAAATGGACAACTCACAGATACGCAGTATTTT.

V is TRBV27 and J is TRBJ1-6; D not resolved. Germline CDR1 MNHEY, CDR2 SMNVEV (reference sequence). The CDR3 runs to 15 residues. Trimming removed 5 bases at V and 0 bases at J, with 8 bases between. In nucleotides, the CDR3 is TGTGCCAGCAGTCCCGCCGGCTCCTATAATTCACCCCTCCACTTT. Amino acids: CASSPAGSYNSPLHF.

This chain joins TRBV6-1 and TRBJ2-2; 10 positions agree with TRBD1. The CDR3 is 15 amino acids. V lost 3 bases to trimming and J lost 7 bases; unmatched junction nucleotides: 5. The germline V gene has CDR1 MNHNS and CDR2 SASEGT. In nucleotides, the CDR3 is TGTGCCAGCAGTGACCCCGGGACAGGGGTCGGGGAGCTGTTTTTT. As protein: CASSDPGTGVGELFF.

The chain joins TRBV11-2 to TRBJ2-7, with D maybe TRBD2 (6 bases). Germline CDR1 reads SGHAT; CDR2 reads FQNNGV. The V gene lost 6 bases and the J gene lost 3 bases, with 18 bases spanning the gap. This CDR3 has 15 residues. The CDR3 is CASSSLPGTFYEQYF. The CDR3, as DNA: TGTGCCAGCAGTTCACTTCCCGGGACTTTCTACGAGCAGTACTTC. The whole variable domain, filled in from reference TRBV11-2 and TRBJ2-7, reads EAGVAQSPRYKIIEKRQSVAFWCNPISGHATLYWYQQILGQGPKLLIQFQNNGVVDDSQLPKDRFSAERLKGVDSTLKIQPAKLEDSAVYLCASSSLPGTFYEQYFGPGTRLTVT.